This passage covers 22 T cell receptor beta chains from one sample sequenced in a study of control samples from healthy donors and cancer patients. Clones were sequenced by immunoSEQ multiplex PCR, and TCRdb holds only the in-frame ones, with some missing. The repertoire consists of roughly 190,000 clones, with 90% to 95% occurring once and the leading ten covering approximately 1.5%. Sequencing used blood. The receptors come from a woman younger than 45 in good health.

The sample holds a few counts of this clone. The V and J genes are TRBV10-3 and TRBJ1-1; no firm D call. The CDR3 length is 17 residues. The germline gives CDR1 ENHRY, CDR2 SYGVKD. Trimming took off 0 bases at V and 0 bases at J, with 14 bases between the two ends. In DNA, the CDR3 is TGTGCCATCAGTGAGTCGAAGGGCTTTTCCATGAACACTGAAGCTTTCTTT. Translation: CAISESKGFSMNTEAFF.

A note on this clone: Other DNA sequences in this sample translate to the same CDR3. As DNA, the CDR3 is TGTGCCTGGAGTGGGACAGGTTATAATTCACCCCTCCACTTT. This codes for CAWSGTGYNSPLHF. The chain is built from TRBV30 and TRBJ1-6; 7 positions agree with TRBD1. Per the germline V gene, CDR1 is GTSNPN and CDR2 is SVGIG (reference sequence). V lost 1 base to trimming and J lost 4 bases; unmatched junction nucleotides: 1. The CDR3 length is 14 residues. Using reference TRBV30 and TRBJ1-6 for the parts outside the CDR3, the full variable domain is SQTIHQWPATLVQPVGSPLSLECTVEGTSNPNLYWYRQAAGRGLQLLFYSVGIGQISSEVPQNLSASRPQDRQFILSSKKLLLSDSGFYLCAWSGTGYNSPLHFGNGTRLTVT.

The chain combines TRBV9 with TRBJ2-3; D is possibly TRBD2 (6 bases). V was shortened by 3 bases and J by 2 bases, with 7 bases between the two germline ends. The CDR3 sequence is 13 residues long. Germline CDR1 SGDLS, CDR2 YYNGEE. As DNA, the CDR3 is TGTGCCAGCAGCGCGGACTACACAGATACGCAGTATTTT. It specifies CASSADYTDTQYF.

V usage is TRBV7-8 and J usage is TRBJ1-4; D might be TRBD1 (6 bases). The V end lost 0 bases, the J end lost 7 bases, and 15 bases lay between the germline ends. Germline lookup yields CDR1 SGHVS and CDR2 FQNEAQ. The CDR3 consists of 16 residues. CDR3 in DNA: TGTGCCAGCAGCTTAGCACGGACAGCGCTTGGTGAAAAACTGTTTTTT. Its translation is CASSLARTALGEKLFF. The full variable domain, its missing parts supplied by reference TRBV7-8 and TRBJ1-4, is GAGVSQSPRYKVAKRGQDVALRCDPISGHVSLFWYQQALGQGPEFLTYFQNEAQLDKSGLPSDRFFAERPEGSVSTLKIQRTQQEDSAVYLCASSLARTALGEKLFFGSGTQLSVL.

This chain links TRBV19 with TRBJ1-2, with TRBD1 matching over 10 bases. V lost 4 bases to trimming and J lost 3 bases; unmatched junction nucleotides: 2. Germline lookup yields CDR1 LNHDA and CDR2 SQIVND (reference sequence). This CDR3 has 14 amino acids. This CDR3 reads CASSTGTGDYGYTF. The CDR3 DNA is TGTGCCAGTAGTACCGGGACAGGGGACTATGGCTACACCTTC.

To note about this clone: At the DNA level, this CDR3 is encoded by other sequences in the same sample as well. The J gene is TRBJ1-5, the V gene TRBV27; D unresolved. This CDR3 comprises 12 residues. Trimming cost V 1 base and J 6 bases, with 4 bases left between them. Germline lookup yields CDR1 MNHEY and CDR2 SMNVEV (reference sequence). The CDR3 DNA reads TGTGCCAGCAGTTTATTAGGTCAGCCCCAGCATTTT. It is translated as CASSLLGQPQHF.

The V call is TRBV9, the J call TRBJ1-4, with TRBD1 matching 7 bases. The germline V gene has CDR1 SGDLS and CDR2 YYNGEE. The J segment lost 8 bases and the V segment lost 4 bases, leaving 8 bases of the junction unmatched. The CDR3 runs to 14 residues. Here the CDR3 DNA reads TGTGCCAGCAGCTTCGACAGGGTCTCAGAAAAACTGTTTTTT. Translating gives CASSFDRVSEKLFF.

This chain uses TRBV5-8 with TRBJ1-6, with TRBD1 identical over 7 bases. CDR3 length equals 15 residues. With V trimmed by 1 base and J by 7 bases, 5 bases remained unmatched. CDR1 SGHTS and CDR2 YDEGEE come from the germline V gene. CDR3 in amino acids: CASSLTGQENSPLHF. The DNA for the CDR3 is TGTGCCAGCAGCTTGACTGGACAGGAGAATTCACCCCTCCACTTT.

This chain links TRBV6-5 with TRBJ2-3; the match to TRBD1 covers 7 bases. The V gene's germline CDR1 is MNHEY and CDR2 SVGAGI. The CDR3 is 14 residues long. The J segment lost 3 bases and the V segment lost 4 bases, leaving 4 bases of the junction unmatched. DNA of the CDR3: TGTGCCAGCAGTTCGACAGGGCCAACAGATACGCAGTATTTT. Translating it yields CASSSTGPTDTQYF.

The chain combines TRBV28 with TRBJ1-4; 9 positions agree with TRBD1. CDR1 MDHEN and CDR2 SYDVKM come from the germline V gene. Germline trimming cut 5 bases from V and 1 base from J; bases unmatched to any gene: 8. The CDR3 totals 17 residues. CDR3 sequence (DNA): TGTGCCAGCAGTGAACAGGGGGCTATGGGAACTAATGAAAAACTGTTTTTT. Encoded protein: CASSEQGAMGTNEKLFF.

Concerning this clone itself: This specimen includes other DNA sequences encoding the same CDR3. This rearrangement joins TRBV6-5 to TRBJ1-1, with a tentative D call TRBD1 (5 bases). CDR1 is MNHEY, CDR2 SVGAGI, per germline. Trimming pared 3 bases from V and 3 bases from J, leaving 11 bases between. The length of the CDR3 is 14 residues. CDR3: CASSYDRGDTEAFF. Here the CDR3 DNA reads TGTGCCAGCAGTTATGATAGGGGCGACACTGAAGCTTTCTTT.

V gene TRBV28 combines with J gene TRBJ1-2, with D possibly TRBD1 on 5 matching bases. Germline V CDR1 and CDR2: MDHEN, SYDVKM. This CDR3 region has 13 residues. V was shortened by 3 bases and J by 6 bases, with 11 bases between the two germline ends. The CDR3 sequence: CASSLGGYDGYTF. Written as DNA, the CDR3 is TGTGCCAGCAGTTTGGGGGGGTACGATGGCTACACCTTC.

The chain combines TRBV6-1 with TRBJ2-1, with D maybe TRBD2 (5 bases). Germline V gene lookup returns CDR1 MNHNS and CDR2 SASEGT. This CDR3 contains 14 residues. The V and J ends lost 3 bases and 3 bases respectively, with 9 bases between them. CDR3 in DNA: TGTGCCAGCAGTGACGGAGAGGGCTACAATGAGCAGTTCTTC. It encodes CASSDGEGYNEQFF.

The chain recombines TRBV6-6 with TRBJ2-5; the match to TRBD2 covers 7 bases. Germline CDR1 is MNHNY and CDR2 is SVGAGI (reference sequence). The CDR3 has 15 amino acids. Trimming removed 6 bases from V and 2 bases from J; junction bases left unmatched: 9. The CDR3 loop is CASRNLPGLQETQYF. The CDR3 bases are TGTGCCAGCAGAAATCTTCCGGGACTACAAGAGACCCAGTACTTC.

As to this clone: Other DNA sequences in the sample encode the same CDR3. The J gene is TRBJ1-1, the V gene TRBV19; possibly TRBD1 for D (5 bases). V lost 1 base and J 4 bases, leaving 7 bases between the germline ends. Germline CDR1 and CDR2: LNHDA and SQIVND (reference sequence). This CDR3 has 13 amino acids. The CDR3 sequence is CASSIAGGTEAFF. DNA of the CDR3: TGTGCCAGTAGTATAGCTGGGGGCACTGAAGCTTTCTTT.

The rearrangement joins TRBV3-1 (or the pseudogene TRBV3-2) to TRBJ1-1, with 7 nucleotides matching TRBD1. The CDR3 totals 15 residues. V gave up 1 base and J gave up 8 bases; unmatched junction bases: 10. Germline lookup yields CDR1 LGHDT and CDR2 YNNKEL (reference sequence). CDR3 loop: CASSQGVNRGREAFF. The CDR3 region has the DNA TGTGCCAGCAGCCAAGGAGTTAATAGGGGGCGCGAAGCTTTCTTT.

The chain joins TRBV7-3 to TRBJ2-7; no firm D call. The CDR3 is made up of 12 amino acids. Trimming left V 0 bases short and J 2 bases short, with 2 bases between. In germline, CDR1 is SGHTA, CDR2 FQGTGA. DNA of the CDR3: TGTGCCAGCAGCTTAACCCCCTACGAGCAGTACTTC. It specifies CASSLTPYEQYF.

This CDR3 is CSVVGAHNQPQHF. CDR3 sequence (DNA): TGCAGCGTTGTAGGGGCCCACAATCAGCCCCAGCATTTT. The chain is built from TRBV29-1 and TRBJ1-5, with D possibly matching TRBD1 (5 bases). The V end lost 4 bases, the J end lost 3 bases, and 10 bases lay between the germline ends. The germline CDR1 and CDR2 sequences are SQVTM and ANQGSEA. This CDR3 spans 13 amino acids. Drawing the rest from reference TRBV29-1 and TRBJ1-5, the complete variable domain is SAVISQKPSRDICQRGTSLTIQCQVDSQVTMMFWYRQQPGQSLTLIATANQGSEATYESGFVIDKFPISRPNLTFSTLTVSNMSPEDSSIYLCSVVGAHNQPQHFGDGTRLSIL.

This chain uses TRBV7-9 with TRBJ1-1; D gene uncertain. V gave up 5 bases and J gave up 1 base, with 8 bases separating them. Germline assignment: CDR1 SEHNR and CDR2 FQNEAQ (reference sequence). This CDR3 has 13 residues. CDR3: CASSGTANTEAFF. The DNA of the CDR3 is TGTGCCAGCAGCGGTACGGCGAACACTGAAGCTTTCTTT.

This chain links TRBV7-9 with TRBJ1-2; D uncertain. Germline values: CDR1 SEHNR, CDR2 FQNEAQ (reference sequence). The length of the CDR3 is 13 residues. V lost 1 base to trimming and J lost 4 bases, with 7 bases between them. The CDR3 protein is CASSLGQVYGYTF. Written as DNA, the CDR3 is TGTGCCAGCAGCTTAGGGCAGGTCTATGGCTACACCTTC.

The V call is TRBV6-5, the J call TRBJ1-5; no reliable D call. The germline V gene has CDR1 MNHEY and CDR2 SVGAGI. V lost 2 bases to trimming and J lost 3 bases, with 2 bases between them. The CDR3 runs to 12 residues. Here the CDR3 reads CASSYDNQPQHF. CDR3 sequence (DNA): TGTGCCAGCAGTTACGACAATCAGCCCCAGCATTTT.

This clone was counted between two and nine times. The V call is TRBV23-1, the J call TRBJ1-6; a weak D match, TRBD1 (6 bases). TRBV23-1 is treated as an ORF (open reading frame) with a function not yet certain. The CDR3 contains 15 residues. Trimming took 3 bases from V and 3 from J, leaving 9 bases between them. The CDR3 here is CASSQKTGYNSPLHF. The CDR3 DNA is TGCGCCAGCAGTCAGAAGACAGGCTATAATTCACCCCTCCACTTT.